The 28 T cell receptor beta chains below all came from one sample that was sequenced in a study of T cells in women clearing cervical HPV infection. TCRdb's copy holds only in-frame clones and misses some; the assay was immunoSEQ multiplex PCR. The sample's table shows about 39,000 clones. Sample: blood buffy coat. All receptors derive from a woman aged 18-69 years with a cervical HPV16 infection that either progressed to CIN3+ or cleared (not recorded which).

Concerning this clone itself: Read sequence stops 3 residues before the CDR3 end, and the germline J gene provides the missing end. The chain couples TRBV7-3 to TRBJ1-6, with D possibly matching TRBD1 (6 bases). Looked up from germline, CDR1 is SGHTA and CDR2 is FQGTGA. This CDR3 spans 13 amino acids. V lost 5 bases to trimming and J lost 7 bases, with 9 bases between them. This CDR3 reads CASSQGPNSPLHF. The sequenced CDR3 bases are TGTGCCAGCAGCCAGGGGCCCAATTCACCC. The complete variable domain, with remaining parts taken from reference TRBV7-3 and TRBJ1-6, reads GAGVSQTPSNKVTEKGKYVELRCDPISGHTALYWYRQSLGQGPEFLIYFQGTGAADDSGLPNDRFFAVRPEGSVSTLKIQRTERGDSAVYLCASSQGPNSPLHFGNGTRLTVT.

Details on this clone: The CDR3 end is not reached by the read, which stops 3 residues before it; the germline J gene fills it in. This chain uses TRBV19 with TRBJ2-1, with TRBD1 identical over 7 bases. Germline V gene sequence: CDR1 LNHDA, CDR2 SQIVND (reference sequence). The J segment lost 4 bases and the V segment lost 6 bases, leaving 12 bases of the junction unmatched. This CDR3 spans 16 amino acids. CDR3 DNA (partial): TGTGCCAGTAGCCAGGGGACAGCGCTGAGTTACAATGAG. Translation: CASSQGTALSYNE. The whole CDR3 protein reads CASSQGTALSYNEQFF.

In the case of this clone: The read gets to within 3 residues of the CDR3 end, and the germline J gene fills in the rest. V usage is TRBV2 and J usage is TRBJ2-3, with 8 bases that match TRBD2. Germline V gene data show CDR1 as SNHLY and CDR2 as FYNNEI. The CDR3 length is 15 residues. The ends lost 4 bases at V and 2 bases at J; junction bases unmatched: 5. The CDR3 loop reads CASSGGLALTDTQYF. The CDR3 DNA, read in part, is TGTGCCAGCAGTGGCGGACTAGCCCTCACAGATACG.

As regards this clone: The read terminates 3 residues ahead of where the CDR3 ends, so the germline J gene completes it. J is TRBJ2-7 and V is TRBV29-1; D might be TRBD1 (7 bases). Germline V gene lookup returns CDR1 SQVTM and CDR2 ANQGSEA. The CDR3 has 14 residues. V lost 7 bases and J 0 bases, leaving 16 bases between the germline ends. The CDR3 loop is CSARGVGDSYEQYF. CDR3 bases read: TGCAGCGCCAGGGGGGTGGGGGACTCCTACGAG.

A note on this clone: Coverage ceases 3 residues before the CDR3 finishes, and the germline J gene fills in the end. The rearrangement uses TRBV11-2 and TRBJ1-2; 7 nucleotides match TRBD1. The germline V gene encodes CDR1 SGHAT and CDR2 FQNNGV. There are 15 residues in the CDR3. Partial CDR3 DNA: TGTGCCAGCAGCCCTGAAGGGGCAGGGGGACGAGGC. It yields the protein CASSPEGAGGRG. The full CDR3 protein reads CASSPEGAGGRGYTF.

This CDR3 is CSVDAGTYGYTF. The covered CDR3 bases are TGCAGCGTTGACGCGGGCACCTATGGC. This chain connects TRBV29-1 to TRBJ1-2, with no clear D. The read ends 3 residues early relative to the CDR3; the germline J gene fills the gap. With 3 bases removed from V and 4 bases from J, the gap between germline ends came to 9 bases. There are 12 residues in the CDR3. Germline CDR1 reads SQVTM; CDR2 reads ANQGSEA.

Of note for this clone: The CDR3 extends 3 residues past the end of the read, so its final part is completed from the germline J gene. The J gene is TRBJ2-3, the V gene TRBV19; 8 bases match TRBD1. This CDR3 has 16 amino acids. The germline CDR1 and CDR2 sequences are LNHDA and SQIVND (reference sequence). The CDR3 region is CASSMWTGTRNQPQYF. The sequenced CDR3 bases are TGTGCCAGTAGTATGTGGACAGGGACCCGCAATCAGCCG.

For this clone: The read stops 3 residues short of the end of the CDR3; the missing end is completed from the germline J gene. The chain employs TRBV7-9 and TRBJ1-2; D is uncertain. The CDR3 loop spans 11 amino acids. Germline V CDR1 and CDR2: SEHNR, FQNEAQ (reference sequence). The CDR3 DNA, read in part, is TGTGCCAGCAGGAGGTCGAACGAC. It specifies CASRRSND. The entire CDR3 protein reads CASRRSNDYTF.

About this clone itself: The CDR3 goes on 3 residues after the read ends, and that part is filled in from the germline J gene. This chain uses TRBV6-2 or TRBV6-3 with TRBJ1-2; tentatively, D is TRBD1 (5 bases). This CDR3 has 13 amino acids. Germline values: CDR1 MNHEY, CDR2 SVGEGT. The CDR3 spells CASSYSVGHGYTF. The part of the CDR3 DNA that was read is TGTGCCAGCAGTTACTCGGTCGGACACGGC.

Details on this clone: The observed sequence ends 3 residues before the CDR3 terminus, with the missing tail filled in from the germline J gene. The chain links TRBV19 to TRBJ2-3; D might be TRBD1 (5 bases). The germline V gene has CDR1 LNHDA and CDR2 SQIVND (reference sequence). This CDR3 region has 13 residues. The CDR3 region is CASSPDRDQPQYF. CDR3 bases read: TGTGCCAGTAGTCCCGACAGAGATCAGCCG.

Note on this clone: The junction shows a germline mismatch at one end, possibly a read error. The sequenced fragment ends 3 residues before the CDR3 boundary, so the rest is inferred from the germline J gene. The sample contains more than one DNA sequence encoding this CDR3. The chain couples TRBV7-2 to TRBJ2-3; D may be TRBD1 (6 bases). This CDR3 is 14 amino acids long. The V gene's germline CDR1 is SGHTA and CDR2 FQGNSA. Here the CDR3 reads CASSLDSGTDTQYF. Incomplete CDR3 DNA: TGTGCTAGCAGCTTGGACAGCGGCACAGATACG.

The CDR3 bases that were read are TGTGCCAGCAGCTTGGAGGCCAGGGGGAGGAATGAG. Translating gives CASSLEARGRNE. The complete CDR3 reads CASSLEARGRNEQFF. The V gene is TRBV5-6, the J gene TRBJ2-1; D is possibly TRBD1 (7 bases). From the germline J gene comes the end of the CDR3, since the read stops 3 residues before it. The CDR3 contains 15 residues. V lost 0 bases to trimming and J lost 7 bases, with 14 bases between them. CDR1 and CDR2 (germline): SGHDT, YYEEEE.

Details on this clone: With the read ending 3 residues before the CDR3 end, the germline J gene is used to fill in that end. V and J are TRBV20-1 and TRBJ2-5; a possible D gene is TRBD2 (6 bases). Germline V gives CDR1 DFQATT, CDR2 SNEGSKA (reference sequence). This CDR3 comprises 15 residues. Trimming took 0 bases from V and 4 from J, leaving 15 bases between them. CDR3 protein: CSARDSSGGRETQYF. The DNA read from the CDR3 is TGCAGTGCTAGAGATTCCTCCGGGGGTCGAGAGACC.

A remark on this clone: From the germline J gene comes the end of the CDR3, since the read stops 3 residues before it. The chain links TRBV7-9 to TRBJ2-1; 7 bases line up with TRBD1. The V gene end was trimmed by 8 bases and the J gene end by 0 bases; junction bases not matched to a gene: 7. Germline CDR1 and CDR2: SEHNR and FQNEAQ (reference sequence). The CDR3 is made up of 15 amino acids. CDR3 sequence: CASARQGYSYNEQFF. The sequenced CDR3 bases are TGTGCCAGCGCCCGACAGGGATACTCCTACAATGAG. The full variable domain, its missing parts supplied by reference TRBV7-9 and TRBJ2-1, is DTGVSQNPRHKITKRGQNVTFRCDPISEHNRLYWYRQTLGQGPEFLTYFQNEAQLEKSRLLSDRFSAERPKGSFSTLEIQRTEQGDSAMYLCASARQGYSYNEQFFGPGTRLTVL.

As for this clone: The CDR3 goes on 3 residues after the read ends, and that part is filled in from the germline J gene. The chain couples TRBV14 to TRBJ2-5; 7 bases fit TRBD1. Germline CDR1 is SGHDN and CDR2 is FVKESK. The trim removed 4 bases at V and 5 bases at J, leaving 7 bases unmatched. This CDR3 contains 14 residues. The sequenced CDR3 bases are TGTGCCAGCAGCCGATCAGGGGGAAGGGAGACC. It encodes CASSRSGGRET. The whole CDR3 reads CASSRSGGRETQYF.

The covered CDR3 bases are TGTGCCAGCACCCCCCTCACCGGGGAG. This sequence encodes CASTPLTGE. The full CDR3 sequence reads CASTPLTGELFF. The genes are TRBV6-2 or TRBV6-3 and TRBJ2-2; the D is unclear. The read ends 3 residues before the CDR3 terminus; that terminus is restored from the germline J gene. This CDR3 region has 12 residues. Germline loops: CDR1 MNHEY, CDR2 SVGEGT. V was clipped by 7 bases and J by 4 bases, with 7 bases between them.

Worth noting for this clone: The CDR3 is cut off 3 residues early in the read; its end comes from the germline J gene. The V call is TRBV18, the J call TRBJ2-5; TRBD1 agrees at 7 bases. The V gene's germline CDR1 is KGHSH and CDR2 LQKENI. The CDR3 extends over 14 amino acids. V shed 3 bases, J shed 6 bases, and the junction held 7 bases outside the gene matches. This chain's CDR3 is CASSPTTGSKTQYF. The part of the CDR3 DNA that was read is TGTGCCAGCTCACCCACGACAGGGTCGAAGACC.

With respect to this clone: The read stops 3 residues short of the end of the CDR3; the missing end is completed from the germline J gene. The chain is built from TRBV2 and TRBJ2-3; D is uncertain. The CDR3 length is 15 residues. V gave up 4 bases and J gave up 0 bases, with 11 bases separating them. CDR1 is SNHLY, CDR2 FYNNEI, per germline. Incomplete CDR3 DNA: TGTGCCAGCAGTGGTAGCAGAACTAGCACAGATACG. It encodes CASSGSRTSTDT. The complete CDR3 reads CASSGSRTSTDTQYF.

As to this clone: The read finishes 3 residues shy of the CDR3 end, and the germline J gene is used to complete it. The genes are TRBV20-1 and TRBJ1-4, with D maybe TRBD1 (5 bases). Per the germline V gene, CDR1 is DFQATT and CDR2 is SNEGSKA (reference sequence). The CDR3 contains 14 residues. The CDR3 bases that were read are TGCAGTGCTAGAGAAACCGCAGGGAATTCACCA. Translating gives CSARETAGNSP. The whole CDR3 protein reads CSARETAGNSPLFF.

Concerning this clone: From the germline J gene comes the end of the CDR3, since the read stops 3 residues before it. The chain carries TRBV20-1 and TRBJ2-7; 10 bases match TRBD2. CDR1 is DFQATT and CDR2 is SNEGSKA in the germline V gene (reference sequence). The CDR3 is made up of 14 amino acids. V was pared by 2 bases and J by 2 bases, with 3 bases of the junction left unmatched. CDR3 bases read: TGCAGTGCTAGACTAGCGGGAGACACCTACGAG. As protein: CSARLAGDTYE. The whole CDR3 protein reads CSARLAGDTYEQYF.

CDR3 bases read: TGTGCCAGCAGTTCCAAGGGTTTTATCAATCAGCCC. It encodes CASSSKGFINQP. The full-length CDR3 reads as CASSSKGFINQPQHF. The chain combines TRBV6-2 or TRBV6-3 with TRBJ1-5; no clear D. Coverage ceases 3 residues before the CDR3 finishes, and the germline J gene fills in the end. The CDR3 spans 15 residues. Between the trimmed V and J ends, which lost 4 bases and 3 bases, there was a span of 13 bases. The germline V gene has CDR1 MNHEY and CDR2 SVGEGT.

With regard to this clone: With the read ending 3 residues before the CDR3 end, the germline J gene is used to fill in that end. This rearrangement joins TRBV19 to TRBJ2-1, with 10 bases fitting TRBD2. V shed 5 bases and J 6 bases; nucleotides not matched to a gene: 4. This CDR3 is built from 14 residues. The germline gives CDR1 LNHDA, CDR2 SQIVND (reference sequence). The DNA read from the CDR3 is TGTGCCAGTAGTTTCAGCGGGAGGGCCAATGAG. Amino acids: CASSFSGRANE. The full CDR3 protein is CASSFSGRANEQFF.

On this clone: The read terminates 3 residues before the CDR3 end, so the remaining end is supplied by the germline J gene. The V and J genes are TRBV7-6 and TRBJ2-4; D remains unclear. There are 14 residues in the CDR3. Per germline, CDR1 SGHVS and CDR2 FNYEAQ. CDR3 region: CASSLRPDHYGQYF. The CDR3 DNA, read in part, is TGTGCCAGCAGCTTACGGCCAGACCACTATGGT.

With respect to this clone: The CDR3 goes on 3 residues after the read ends, and that part is filled in from the germline J gene. The rearrangement uses TRBV11-2 and TRBJ2-7; TRBD1 aligns across 10 bases. In germline, CDR1 is SGHAT, CDR2 FQNNGV. Trimming cost V 6 bases and J 0 bases; bases outside gene matches: 5. The CDR3 covers 15 residues. The CDR3 reads CASSTGQGYSYEQYF. The CDR3 DNA, read in part, is TGTGCCAGCAGTACGGGACAGGGGTACTCCTACGAG.

In the case of this clone: The read terminates 3 residues before the CDR3 end, so the remaining end is supplied by the germline J gene. The chain uses TRBV20-1 and TRBJ2-3, with D perhaps matching TRBD1 (7 bases). The CDR3 is made up of 16 amino acids. Germline loops: CDR1 DFQATT, CDR2 SNEGSKA (reference sequence). Incomplete CDR3 DNA: TGCAGTGCTAGAGATTCGGATCAGGGGGGCTGGGAGACG. Translating gives CSARDSDQGGWET. The full CDR3 sequence reads CSARDSDQGGWETQYF.

Turning to this clone: The junction and the germline gene differ at one end; a read error may be behind it. The same CDR3 also results from other DNA sequences found in this sample. The CDR3: CASSVDQGFSGNTIYF. The DNA read from the CDR3 is TGTGCCAGCAGTGTAGACCAGGGGTTCTCTGGAAACACA. This sequence joins TRBV6-2 or TRBV6-3 and TRBJ1-3, with a tentative D call TRBD1 (6 bases). Coverage ceases 3 residues before the CDR3 finishes, and the germline J gene fills in the end. This CDR3 is 16 amino acids long. The germline V gene has CDR1 MNHEY and CDR2 SVGEGT.

Note on this clone: Read coverage stops 3 residues before the CDR3 terminus; the germline J gene supplies the remainder. J is TRBJ2-7 and V is TRBV20-1; D gene uncertain. V was cut by 3 bases and J by 2 bases, with 8 bases left in between. CDR3 length: 12 residues. Germline CDR1 is DFQATT and CDR2 is SNEGSKA (reference sequence). The DNA read from the CDR3 is TGCAGTGCTAGTGGCAGGACCTACGAG. This codes for CSASGRTYE. The CDR3 as a whole reads CSASGRTYEQYF.

On this clone: The read stops 3 residues short of the end of the CDR3; the missing end is completed from the germline J gene. V is TRBV18 and J is TRBJ2-3; D possibly corresponds to TRBD2 (6 bases). CDR3 size: 17 residues. Germline V gives CDR1 KGHSH, CDR2 LQKENI. The DNA read from the CDR3 is TGTGCCAGCTCACCAAATGGGGCTAGCGTGTTCCAAGAGACG. It is translated as CASSPNGASVFQET. The full CDR3 protein is CASSPNGASVFQETQYF.